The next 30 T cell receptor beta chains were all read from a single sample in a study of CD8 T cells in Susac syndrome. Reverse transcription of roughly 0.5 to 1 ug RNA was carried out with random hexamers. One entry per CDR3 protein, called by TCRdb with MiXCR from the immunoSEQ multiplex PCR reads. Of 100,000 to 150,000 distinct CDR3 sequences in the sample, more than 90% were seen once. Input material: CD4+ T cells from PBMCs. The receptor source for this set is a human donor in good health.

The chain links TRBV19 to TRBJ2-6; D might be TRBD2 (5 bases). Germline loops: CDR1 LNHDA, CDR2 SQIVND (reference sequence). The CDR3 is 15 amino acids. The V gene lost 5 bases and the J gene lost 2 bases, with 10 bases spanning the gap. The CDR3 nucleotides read TGTGCCAGTAGTCGGGGTGGTACTGGGGCCAACGTCCTGACTTTC. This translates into CASSRGGTGANVLTF.

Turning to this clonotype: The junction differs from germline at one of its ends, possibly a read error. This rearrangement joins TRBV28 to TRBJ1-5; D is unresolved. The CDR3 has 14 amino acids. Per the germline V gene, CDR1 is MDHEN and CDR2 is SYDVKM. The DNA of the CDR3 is TGTGCCAGCAGTAAGCTCCAAAGCAGTCAGCCCCAGCATTTT. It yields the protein CASSKLQSSQPQHF.

The CDR3 loop reads CACRGAGEQFF. The DNA of the CDR3 is TGTGCCTGCCGGGGGGCGGGAGAGCAGTTCTTC. The gene calls are TRBV3-1 and TRBJ2-1, with TRBD2 as a possible D gene (7 bases). The CDR3 runs 11 residues. Deletions cut 11 bases from V and 10 bases from J, with 15 bases between. Germline CDR1 is LGHDT and CDR2 is YNNKEL (reference sequence).

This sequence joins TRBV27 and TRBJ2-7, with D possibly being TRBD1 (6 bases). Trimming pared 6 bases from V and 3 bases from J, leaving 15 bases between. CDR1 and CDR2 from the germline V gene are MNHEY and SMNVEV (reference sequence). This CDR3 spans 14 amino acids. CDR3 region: CASSRQDGRYEQYF. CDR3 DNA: TGTGCCAGCAGCCGACAGGACGGACGCTACGAGCAGTACTTC.

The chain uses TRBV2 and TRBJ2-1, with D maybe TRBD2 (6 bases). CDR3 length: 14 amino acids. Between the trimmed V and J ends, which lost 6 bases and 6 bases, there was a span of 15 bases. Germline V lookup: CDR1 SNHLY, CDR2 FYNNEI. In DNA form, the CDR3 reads TGTGCCAGCAGAGGGACGGACTATTCCAATGAGCAGTTCTTC. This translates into CASRGTDYSNEQFF.

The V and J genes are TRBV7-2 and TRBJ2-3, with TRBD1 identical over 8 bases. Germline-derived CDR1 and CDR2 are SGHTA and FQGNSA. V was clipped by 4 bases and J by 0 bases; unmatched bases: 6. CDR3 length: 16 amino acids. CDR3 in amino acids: CASSYRQGRSTDTQYF. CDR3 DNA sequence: TGTGCCAGCAGCTACCGACAGGGGCGAAGCACAGATACGCAGTATTTT.

This chain's CDR3 is CASRTTVNTEAFF. The CDR3 DNA reads as TGTGCCAGCAGGACAACAGTGAACACTGAAGCTTTCTTT. V is TRBV6-5 and J is TRBJ1-1; D is ambiguous. V lost 6 bases to trimming and J lost 0 bases, with 8 bases between them. Germline V gene lookup returns CDR1 MNHEY and CDR2 SVGAGI. CDR3 size: 13 residues.

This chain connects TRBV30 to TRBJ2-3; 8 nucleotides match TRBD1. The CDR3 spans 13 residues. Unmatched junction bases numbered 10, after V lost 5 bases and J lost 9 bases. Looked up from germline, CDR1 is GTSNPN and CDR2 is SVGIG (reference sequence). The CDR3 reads CAWGQGGGGTQYF. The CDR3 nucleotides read TGTGCCTGGGGACAGGGAGGCGGCGGGACGCAGTATTTT.

For the CDR3, the DNA is TGTGCCAGCAGCCCGCCGGGACTAGCGAGGGAGCAGTACTTC. This encodes CASSPPGLAREQYF. J is TRBJ2-7 and V is TRBV7-6; 10 bases are shared with TRBD2. V lost 5 bases to trimming and J lost 7 bases; unmatched junction nucleotides: 8. Looked up from germline, CDR1 is SGHVS and CDR2 is FNYEAQ. The CDR3 totals 14 residues.

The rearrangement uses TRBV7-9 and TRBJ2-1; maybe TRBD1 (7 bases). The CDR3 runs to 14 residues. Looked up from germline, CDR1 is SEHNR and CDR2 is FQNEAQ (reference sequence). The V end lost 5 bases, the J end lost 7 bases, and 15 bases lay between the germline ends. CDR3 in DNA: TGTGCCAGCAGCACCCAGGGGGGAGGTAATGAGCAGTTCTTC. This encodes CASSTQGGGNEQFF.

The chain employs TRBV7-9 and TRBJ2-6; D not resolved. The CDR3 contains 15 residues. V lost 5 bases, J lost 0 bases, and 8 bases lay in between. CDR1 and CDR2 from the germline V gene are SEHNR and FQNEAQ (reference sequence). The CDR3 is CASSAGFSGANVLTF. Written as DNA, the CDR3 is TGTGCCAGCAGCGCCGGGTTCTCTGGGGCCAACGTCCTGACTTTC.

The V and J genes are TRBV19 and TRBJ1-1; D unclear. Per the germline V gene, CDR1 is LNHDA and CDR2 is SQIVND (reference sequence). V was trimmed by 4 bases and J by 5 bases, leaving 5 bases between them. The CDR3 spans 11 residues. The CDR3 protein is CASSNQTEAFF. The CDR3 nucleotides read TGTGCCAGTAGTAACCAGACTGAAGCTTTCTTT.

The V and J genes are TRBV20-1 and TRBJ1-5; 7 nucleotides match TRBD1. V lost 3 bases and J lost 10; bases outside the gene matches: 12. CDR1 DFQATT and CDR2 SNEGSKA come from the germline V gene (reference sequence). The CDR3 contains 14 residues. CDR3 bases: TGCAGTGCTAGTCGGACAGGAGGGGAGGGTCCCCAGCATTTT. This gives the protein CSASRTGGEGPQHF.

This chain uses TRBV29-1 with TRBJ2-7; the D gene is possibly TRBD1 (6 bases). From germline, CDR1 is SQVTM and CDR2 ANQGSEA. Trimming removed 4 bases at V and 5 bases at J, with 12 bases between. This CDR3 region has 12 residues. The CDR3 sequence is CSVAPRGNEQYF. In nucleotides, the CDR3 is TGCAGCGTTGCTCCCAGGGGCAACGAGCAGTACTTC.

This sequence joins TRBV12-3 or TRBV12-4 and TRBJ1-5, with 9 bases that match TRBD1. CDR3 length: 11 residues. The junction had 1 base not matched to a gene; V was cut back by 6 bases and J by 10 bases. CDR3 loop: CASRGQGPQHF. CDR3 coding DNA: TGTGCCAGCAGGGGACAGGGTCCCCAGCATTTT.

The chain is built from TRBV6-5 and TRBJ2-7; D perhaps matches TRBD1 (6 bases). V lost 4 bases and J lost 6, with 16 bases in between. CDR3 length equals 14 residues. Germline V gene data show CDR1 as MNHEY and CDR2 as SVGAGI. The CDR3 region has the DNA TGTGCCAGCAGTTCCCAGATAGACAGGTTCGAGCAGTACTTC. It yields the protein CASSSQIDRFEQYF.

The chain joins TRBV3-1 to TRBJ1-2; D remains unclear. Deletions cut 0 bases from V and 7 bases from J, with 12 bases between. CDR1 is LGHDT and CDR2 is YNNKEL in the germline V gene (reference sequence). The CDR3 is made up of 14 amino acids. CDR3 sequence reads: CASSQEGTVLGYTF. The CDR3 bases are TGTGCCAGCAGCCAAGAGGGTACTGTTCTTGGCTACACCTTC.

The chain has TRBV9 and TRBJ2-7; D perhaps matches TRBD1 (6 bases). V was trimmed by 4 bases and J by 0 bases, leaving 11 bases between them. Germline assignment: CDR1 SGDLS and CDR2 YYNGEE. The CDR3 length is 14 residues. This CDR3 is CASSPQGSSYEQYF. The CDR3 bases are TGTGCCAGCAGCCCTCAGGGGAGCTCCTACGAGCAGTACTTC.

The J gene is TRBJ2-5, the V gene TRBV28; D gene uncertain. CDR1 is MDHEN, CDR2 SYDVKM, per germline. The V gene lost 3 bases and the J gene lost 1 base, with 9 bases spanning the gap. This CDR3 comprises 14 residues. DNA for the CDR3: TGTGCCAGCAGTTTTTACGTCAGCCAAGAGACCCAGTACTTC. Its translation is CASSFYVSQETQYF.

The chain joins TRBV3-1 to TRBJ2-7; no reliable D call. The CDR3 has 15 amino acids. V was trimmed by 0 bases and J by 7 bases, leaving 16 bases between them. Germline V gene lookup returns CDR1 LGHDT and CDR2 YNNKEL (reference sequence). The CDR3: CASSQETSWSREQYF. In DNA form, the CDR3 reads TGTGCCAGCAGCCAAGAAACCAGTTGGTCGCGGGAGCAGTACTTC.

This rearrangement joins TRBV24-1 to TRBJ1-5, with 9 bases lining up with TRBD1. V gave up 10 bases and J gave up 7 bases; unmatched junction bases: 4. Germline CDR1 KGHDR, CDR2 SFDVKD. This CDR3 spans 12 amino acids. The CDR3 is CATGQGTQPQHF. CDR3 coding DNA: TGTGCCACGGGACAGGGAACCCAGCCCCAGCATTTT.

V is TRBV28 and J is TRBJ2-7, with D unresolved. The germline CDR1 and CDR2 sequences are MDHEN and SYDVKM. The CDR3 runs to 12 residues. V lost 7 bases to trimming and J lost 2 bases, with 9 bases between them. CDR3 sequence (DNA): TGTGCCAGCACTGAGTCCACCTACGAGCAGTACTTC. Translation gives CASTESTYEQYF.

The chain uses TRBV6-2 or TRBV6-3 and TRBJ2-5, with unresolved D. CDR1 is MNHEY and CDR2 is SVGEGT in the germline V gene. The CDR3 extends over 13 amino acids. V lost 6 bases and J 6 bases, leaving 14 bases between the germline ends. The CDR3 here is CASSLKMRQTQYF. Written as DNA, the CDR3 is TGTGCCAGCAGCCTCAAAATGAGGCAGACCCAGTACTTC.

The CDR3 DNA reads TGTGCCAGCAGTTACGAAGCGAACACCGGGGAGCTGTTTTTT. Protein product: CASSYEANTGELFF. The chain couples TRBV6-5 to TRBJ2-2; D unclear. This CDR3 has 14 residues. Trimming cost V 2 bases and J 0 bases, with 4 bases left between them. Per germline, CDR1 MNHEY and CDR2 SVGAGI.

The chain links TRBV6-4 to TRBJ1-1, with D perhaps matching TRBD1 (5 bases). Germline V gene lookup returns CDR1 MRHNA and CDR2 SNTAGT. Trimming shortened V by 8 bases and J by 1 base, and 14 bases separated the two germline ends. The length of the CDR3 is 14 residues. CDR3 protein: CASRTEGENTEAFF. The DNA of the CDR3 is TGTGCCAGCCGAACTGAAGGGGAGAACACTGAAGCTTTCTTT.

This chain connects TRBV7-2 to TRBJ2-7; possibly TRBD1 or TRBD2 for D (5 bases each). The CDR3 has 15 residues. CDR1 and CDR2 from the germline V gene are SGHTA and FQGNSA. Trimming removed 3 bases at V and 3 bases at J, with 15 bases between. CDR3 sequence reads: CASSFVRDPGYEQYF. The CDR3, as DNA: TGTGCCAGCAGCTTCGTCCGGGACCCCGGCTACGAGCAGTACTTC.

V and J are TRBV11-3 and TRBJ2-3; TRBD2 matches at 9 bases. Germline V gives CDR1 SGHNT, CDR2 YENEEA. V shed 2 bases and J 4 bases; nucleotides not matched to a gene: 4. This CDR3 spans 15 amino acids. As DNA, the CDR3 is TGTGCCAGCAGCTTACATAGCGGGAGCGCAGATACGCAGTATTTT. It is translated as CASSLHSGSADTQYF.

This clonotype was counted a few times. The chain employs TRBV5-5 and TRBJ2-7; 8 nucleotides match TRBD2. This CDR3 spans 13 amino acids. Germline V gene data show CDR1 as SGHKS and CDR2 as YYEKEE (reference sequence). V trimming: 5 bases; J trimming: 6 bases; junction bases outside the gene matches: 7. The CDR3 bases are TGTGCCAGCAGGTCGGGGGGGCCTAGCGAGCAGTACTTC. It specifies CASRSGGPSEQYF.

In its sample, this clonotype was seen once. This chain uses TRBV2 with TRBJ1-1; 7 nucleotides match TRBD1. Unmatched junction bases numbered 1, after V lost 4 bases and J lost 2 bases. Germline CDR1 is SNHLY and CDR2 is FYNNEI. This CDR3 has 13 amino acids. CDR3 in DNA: TGTGCCAGCAGTGGGGACAGTAACACTGAAGCTTTCTTT. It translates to CASSGDSNTEAFF.

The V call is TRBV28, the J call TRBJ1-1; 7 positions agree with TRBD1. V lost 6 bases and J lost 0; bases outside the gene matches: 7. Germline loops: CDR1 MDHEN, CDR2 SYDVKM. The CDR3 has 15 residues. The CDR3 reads CASRIPGQMNTEAFF. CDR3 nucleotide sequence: TGTGCCAGCAGGATACCGGGACAGATGAACACTGAAGCTTTCTTT.